The clone carrying this T cell receptor (beta chain) was detected only a few times. These data come from a study of blood T cell repertoires in COVID-19. Profiling relied on immunoSEQ multiplex PCR, and the TCRdb table lists in-frame clones only, not all of them. The sample yields roughly 88,000 clones, about 70% seen once. The CDR3 loop spans 13 amino acids. V was clipped by 4 bases and J by 3 bases, with 10 bases between them. Germline loops: CDR1 MRHNA, CDR2 SNTAGT. The origin of this receptor is a woman aged 55-69 years in a cohort sampled during active or convalescent COVID-19. The chain combines TRBV6-4 with TRBJ2-7; D gene unclear. The sample taken for sequencing was peripheral blood. CDR3 nucleotides: TGTGCCAGCAGTGTTACCTCGCGCTACGAGCAGTACTTC. Amino acid sequence: CASSVTSRYEQYF.